The 7 T cell receptor beta chains reported below all come from one sample, sequenced in a study of T-cell reconstitution after alpha-beta-depleted transplantation in children. Construction of the TCRbeta library involved unique molecular identifiers. TCRdb re-derived calls from the PCR reads in MiXCR, one entry per CDR3 protein. Of 500,000 to 600,000 distinct CDR3 sequences listed, approximately 30% are singletons. The sequences come from PBMCs, collected before TCRalphabeta/CD19-depleted stem cell transplant. Receptor source: a boy in the first two years of life with Wiskott-Aldrich syndrome, due to receive a stem cell transplant.

The chain couples TRBV5-1 to TRBJ2-7; unclear D gene. The V end was cut by 3 bases, the J end by 3 bases, with 10 bases between. Germline V lookup: CDR1 SGHRS, CDR2 YFSETQ. This CDR3 is built from 13 residues. CDR3 sequence (DNA): TGCGCCAGCAGCTACGAATTCCTCTACGAGCAGTACTTC. This sequence encodes CASSYEFLYEQYF.

The chain joins TRBV11-3 to TRBJ2-1; 11 nucleotides line up with TRBD2. The germline V gene has CDR1 SGHNT and CDR2 YENEEA. There are 17 residues in the CDR3. V shed 1 base and J 7 bases; nucleotides not matched to a gene: 9. The CDR3 protein is CASSLGATSGSWNEQFF. Written as DNA, the CDR3 is TGTGCCAGCAGCTTAGGGGCAACTAGCGGGAGTTGGAATGAGCAGTTCTTC.

This clonotype came up a few times. V usage is TRBV30 and J usage is TRBJ2-7; D is uncertain. Deletions cut 2 bases from V and 3 bases from J, with 11 bases between. The germline V gene has CDR1 GTSNPN and CDR2 SVGIG (reference sequence). CDR3 length: 13 residues. The CDR3 loop reads CAWSSYPHYEQYF. In DNA form, the CDR3 reads TGTGCCTGGAGTTCCTATCCCCACTACGAGCAGTACTTC.

At least ten counts were recorded for this clonotype. The chain employs TRBV10-3 and TRBJ2-3; tentatively, D is TRBD2 (6 bases). The V gene lost 2 bases and the J gene lost 3 bases, with 6 bases spanning the gap. The CDR3 extends over 13 amino acids. CDR1 is ENHRY and CDR2 is SYGVKD in the germline V gene. CDR3 coding DNA: TGTGCCATCAGTGAGCGGGGGACAGATACGCAGTATTTT. It codes for CAISERGTDTQYF.

This clonotype showed up just a few times. This chain joins TRBV18 and TRBJ2-1; D gene ambiguous. V dropped 3 bases and J dropped 16 bases, with 16 bases sitting between them. The CDR3 is 12 residues long. Germline V gene lookup returns CDR1 KGHSH and CDR2 LQKENI. The CDR3 DNA is TGTGCCAGCTCACCTATCGGCATGACGGAATTCTTC. It is translated as CASSPIGMTEFF.

This clonotype was detected only a few times. This chain joins TRBV20-1 and TRBJ2-7, with 9 bases matching TRBD1. Per germline, CDR1 DFQATT and CDR2 SNEGSKA (reference sequence). The V and J ends lost 3 bases and 5 bases, in that order; junction bases with no gene match: 8. This CDR3 comprises 14 residues. The CDR3 loop reads CSASPLTGGNEQYF. The CDR3 DNA is TGCAGTGCTAGCCCCCTGACAGGGGGAAACGAGCAGTACTTC.

The chain is built from TRBV10-3 and TRBJ2-2; D may be TRBD2 (5 bases). Per the germline V gene, CDR1 is ENHRY and CDR2 is SYGVKD. V was trimmed by 0 bases and J by 6 bases, leaving 8 bases between them. The CDR3 covers 14 residues. CDR3 coding DNA: TGTGCCATCAGTGAGTCCTCCGGGGCCGGGGAGCTGTTTTTT. Translating it yields CAISESSGAGELFF.